These 2 T cell receptor beta chains were all obtained from the same sample, sequenced in a study of shared clonotypes between healthy human individuals. Assay used: immunoSEQ multiplex PCR; TCRdb lists only in-frame clones, some missing. This sample has just over 2,000,000 clones, with 85% to 95% found just once. CD8 cells classed as naive were CD45RO-negative and positively selected for CCR7, excluding terminally differentiated effector memory CD45RA+ cells. Sequences were obtained from naive CD8+ T cells sorted from blood. The receptor source for this set is a man younger than 30 in good health.

The chain carries TRBV29-1 and TRBJ2-3; possible D gene TRBD1, 6 bases. The CDR3 consists of 15 residues. CDR1 and CDR2 from the germline V gene are SQVTM and ANQGSEA. Trimming pared 2 bases from V and 0 bases from J, leaving 12 bases between. The CDR3 DNA is TGCAGCGTTGAACCAGCAGGGGCGAGCACAGATACGCAGTATTTT. It encodes CSVEPAGASTDTQYF.

This chain links TRBV4-3 with TRBJ2-4; D gene uncertain. Trimming stripped 6 bases from V and 10 bases from J, with 19 bases between. In germline, CDR1 is LGHNA, CDR2 YSLEER. This CDR3 region has 14 residues. Here the CDR3 DNA reads TGCGCCAGCAGTCAGACCGGGCCCTCGGAGATTCAGTACTTC. As protein: CASSQTGPSEIQYF.